The 28 T cell receptor beta chains in this list originate from one sample, sequenced in a study of cytomegalovirus exposure and HLA in healthy donors. The PCR contained 60 Vbeta and 13 Jbeta primers. Sequencing used immunoSEQ multiplex PCR; TCRdb keeps in-frame clones, though not all of them. The top ten clones hold approximately 13% of a sample with 150,000 or so clones, about 74% of them seen once. Sequencing was done on a sample of PBMCs. The receptors derive from a man aged 35 to 55 in good health and CMV-seropositive.

V usage is TRBV19 and J usage is TRBJ2-7; possibly TRBD1 for D (6 bases). This CDR3 has 14 residues. Germline V gene lookup returns CDR1 LNHDA and CDR2 SQIVND (reference sequence). The V end lost 1 base, the J end lost 3 bases, and 10 bases lay between the germline ends. CDR3 in DNA: TGTGCCAGTAGTATAGGGACAGCGCACTACGAGCAGTACTTC. The encoded protein is CASSIGTAHYEQYF.

The chain employs TRBV7-3 and TRBJ2-2; 10 nucleotides align to TRBD2. The CDR3 sequence is 17 residues long. The V gene end was trimmed by 3 bases and the J gene end by 7 bases; junction bases not matched to a gene: 11. Germline CDR1 SGHTA, CDR2 FQGTGA. CDR3 nucleotides: TGTGCCAGCAGCTTCGGGGAGGTAGCGGGAGGCCGCGGGGAGCTGTTTTTT. Translation gives CASSFGEVAGGRGELFF.

The chain couples TRBV7-6 to TRBJ2-7, with TRBD1 matching 9 bases. Germline lookup yields CDR1 SGHVS and CDR2 FNYEAQ. The CDR3 spans 16 residues. J lost 5 bases, V lost 5 bases, and 13 bases had no gene match. CDR3 coding DNA: TGTGCCAGCAGCCTTGGGATGGGACAGGGTCTCCACGAGCAGTACTTC. This sequence encodes CASSLGMGQGLHEQYF.

The chain links TRBV5-8 to TRBJ2-1; TRBD2 matches 10 bases. With 4 bases clipped from V and 4 bases from J, the junction kept 8 bases outside the gene matches. The CDR3 consists of 16 residues. CDR1 and CDR2 (germline): SGHTS, YDEGEE. The CDR3 here is CASSQFTSGVYNEQFF. In nucleotides, the CDR3 is TGTGCCAGCAGCCAGTTTACTAGCGGGGTTTACAATGAGCAGTTCTTC.

Worth noting for this clone: One junction end disagrees with the germline gene, perhaps due to a read error. This chain connects TRBV5-4 to TRBJ2-6, with a possible D match to TRBD2 (6 bases). CDR1 is SGHNT and CDR2 is YYREEE in the germline V gene (reference sequence). CDR3 length equals 17 residues. The CDR3, as DNA: TGTGCCAGCAGCTCCCTGGCGGGATTCACTGGGGCCAACGGCCTGACTTTC. This sequence encodes CASSSLAGFTGANGLTF.

The chain employs TRBV28 and TRBJ1-5; TRBD1 agrees at 10 bases. In germline, CDR1 is MDHEN, CDR2 SYDVKM. Trimming removed 5 bases from V and 4 bases from J; junction bases left unmatched: 17. The CDR3 has 19 amino acids. CDR3 DNA: TGTGCCAGCAGTACGACAGGGGGCGCGACGTACGTACGAAATCAGCCCCAGCATTTT. It encodes CASSTTGGATYVRNQPQHF.

This clone was detected only a few times. The CDR3 spells CASSFGPGLGNEQFF. The CDR3 nucleotides read TGTGCCAGCAGCTTCGGCCCGGGACTCGGCAATGAGCAGTTCTTC. The chain recombines TRBV5-4 with TRBJ2-1; tentative D call: TRBD2 (6 bases). Trimming pared 2 bases from V and 6 bases from J, leaving 15 bases between. Germline assignment: CDR1 SGHNT and CDR2 YYREEE (reference sequence). The CDR3 extends over 15 amino acids.

This clone appeared a few times. The V and J genes are TRBV9 and TRBJ2-1; D call uncertain. This CDR3 comprises 14 residues. CDR1 is SGDLS and CDR2 is YYNGEE in the germline V gene. Trimming pared 3 bases from V and 4 bases from J, leaving 11 bases between. The CDR3 loop is CASSALRGYNEQFF. In nucleotides, the CDR3 is TGTGCCAGCAGCGCCCTTCGCGGTTACAATGAGCAGTTCTTC.

This chain joins TRBV5-4 and TRBJ2-1; tentative D call: TRBD2 (6 bases). Deletions cut 0 bases from V and 7 bases from J, with 14 bases between. Germline CDR1 and CDR2: SGHNT and YYREEE (reference sequence). The CDR3 totals 15 residues. CDR3 coding DNA: TGTGCCAGCAGCTTGGTTACGGGAGACCGAAATGAGCAGTTCTTC. Protein sequence: CASSLVTGDRNEQFF.

This sequence joins TRBV4-1 and TRBJ1-2; 9 bases are shared with TRBD1. The germline gives CDR1 MGHRA, CDR2 YSYEKL. The CDR3 has 15 amino acids. Unmatched junction bases numbered 14, after V lost 7 bases and J lost 8 bases. The CDR3 is CASTISGTGSDGYTF. The CDR3 region has the DNA TGCGCCAGCACCATATCCGGGACAGGGTCGGACGGCTACACCTTC.

The genes are TRBV23-1 and TRBJ2-7; D possibly corresponds to TRBD2 (5 bases). TRBV23-1 is sorted into the ORF group, with uncertain function. The V and J ends lost 0 bases and 0 bases respectively, with 12 bases between them. The CDR3 is 16 residues long. For the CDR3, the DNA is TGCGCCAGCAGTCAATCCCTACGCGGGTTCTCCTACGAGCAGTACTTC. This encodes CASSQSLRGFSYEQYF.

The rearrangement links TRBV18 to TRBJ1-1, with D perhaps TRBD1 (5 bases). CDR1 and CDR2 from the germline V gene are KGHSH and LQKENI. Deletions cut 3 bases from V and 1 base from J, with 9 bases between. CDR3 length: 14 amino acids. CDR3 sequence (DNA): TGTGCCAGCTCACCCTCAAGGGGGAACACTGAAGCTTTCTTT. It is translated as CASSPSRGNTEAFF.

This clone was detected a few times. The chain is built from TRBV5-6 and TRBJ1-3; D is ambiguous. CDR1 SGHDT and CDR2 YYEEEE come from the germline V gene. The CDR3 extends over 15 amino acids. The V end lost 2 bases, the J end lost 4 bases, and 13 bases lay between the germline ends. The CDR3 spells CASSFGKGSGNTIYF. The CDR3 DNA reads as TGTGCCAGCAGCTTCGGGAAAGGGTCGGGAAACACCATATATTTT.

V is TRBV19 and J is TRBJ2-1, with 7 bases matching TRBD2. Per the germline V gene, CDR1 is LNHDA and CDR2 is SQIVND (reference sequence). The CDR3 runs 15 residues. With V trimmed by 5 bases and J by 7 bases, 11 bases remained unmatched. For the CDR3, the DNA is TGTGCCAGTAGTGCTCTTGCGGGAGATAGTAATGAGCAGTTCTTC. Its protein is CASSALAGDSNEQFF. Filled out from reference TRBV19 and TRBJ2-1, the complete variable domain reads DGGITQSPKYLFRKEGQNVTLSCEQNLNHDAMYWYRQDPGQGLRLIYYSQIVNDFQKGDIAEGYSVSREKKESFPLTVTSAQKNPTAFYLCASSALAGDSNEQFFGPGTRLTVL.

The count of this clone is one. V is TRBV7-7 and J is TRBJ2-1, with 7 bases aligning to TRBD2. The germline gives CDR1 SSHAT, CDR2 FNYEAQ (reference sequence). Unmatched junction bases numbered 10, after V lost 5 bases and J lost 6 bases. The CDR3 contains 15 residues. The DNA of the CDR3 is TGTGCCAGCAGCAGCAGCGGGAACGGGGGCAATGAGCAGTTCTTC. Encoded protein: CASSSSGNGGNEQFF. The full variable domain, rest sourced from reference TRBV7-7 and TRBJ2-1, is GAGVSQSPRYKVTKRGQDVTLRCDPISSHATLYWYQQALGQGPEFLTYFNYEAQPDKSGLPSDRFSAERPEGSISTLTIQRTEQRDSAMYRCASSSSGNGGNEQFFGPGTRLTVL.

The V and J genes are TRBV27 and TRBJ2-3, with a possible D match to TRBD1 (5 bases). This CDR3 is 15 amino acids long. Looked up from germline, CDR1 is MNHEY and CDR2 is SMNVEV (reference sequence). V shed 4 bases and J shed 0 bases, with 11 bases lying between them. The CDR3 reads CASSSRQGSTDTQYF. In DNA form, the CDR3 reads TGTGCCAGCAGTTCCCGCCAGGGTAGCACAGATACGCAGTATTTT.

The J gene is TRBJ2-7, the V gene TRBV14; 7 positions match TRBD1. The germline CDR1 and CDR2 sequences are SGHDN and FVKESK. J was trimmed by 4 bases and V by 3 bases; bases with no gene match: 9. The CDR3 spans 15 residues. The CDR3 loop is CASSHLRGGRYEQYF. Here the CDR3 DNA reads TGTGCCAGCAGCCACCTCCGAGGGGGCAGGTACGAGCAGTACTTC.

In its sample, this clone was seen once. The chain combines TRBV27 with TRBJ2-1, with 7 bases lining up with TRBD2. Per germline, CDR1 MNHEY and CDR2 SMNVEV (reference sequence). V was clipped by 8 bases and J by 8 bases; unmatched bases: 15. This CDR3 region has 15 residues. CDR3 nucleotide sequence: TGTGCCAGCCCTCCTCCTAGCGGAGCGAAGGATGAGCAGTTCTTC. Residues: CASPPPSGAKDEQFF.

The rearrangement links TRBV5-4 to TRBJ2-7; 8 positions match TRBD1. This CDR3 contains 17 residues. The V gene's germline CDR1 is SGHNT and CDR2 YYREEE (reference sequence). The ends lost 5 bases at V and 0 bases at J; junction bases unmatched: 13. The CDR3 DNA sequence: TGTGCCAGCAGGCCGGATGGACAGGGCCTCTACTCCTACGAGCAGTACTTC. Translated, it gives CASRPDGQGLYSYEQYF.

The chain carries TRBV25-1 and TRBJ2-1, with D possibly TRBD1 on 6 matching bases. Trimming removed 0 bases at V and 5 bases at J, with 11 bases between. The CDR3 has 15 amino acids. Germline V gene sequence: CDR1 MGHDK, CDR2 SYGVNS. The CDR3 loop is CASSEYNRQDNEQFF. The CDR3 coding sequence is TGTGCCAGCAGTGAATACAACCGACAGGACAATGAGCAGTTCTTC.

V is TRBV11-1 and J is TRBJ2-2, with 9 bases aligning to TRBD2. Germline V lookup: CDR1 SGHAT, CDR2 FQDESV (reference sequence). The V segment lost 10 bases and the J segment 6 bases; nucleotides outside the gene matches: 6. The CDR3 consists of 13 residues. Here the CDR3 reads CATRGGGAGELFF. In DNA form, the CDR3 reads TGTGCCACCCGGGGCGGGGGGGCCGGGGAGCTGTTTTTT.

The chain employs TRBV7-8 and TRBJ2-5; 11 bases fit TRBD2. The J call may be incorrect, as the DNA end agrees better with TRBJ2-7. The CDR3 runs 16 residues. Germline values: CDR1 SGHVS, CDR2 FQNEAQ. The CDR3 sequence is CASSLSLAGGAYEQYF. The CDR3 DNA follows: TGTGCCAGCAGCTTATCGCTAGCGGGAGGTGCTTACGAGCAGTACTTC.

The chain recombines TRBV6-5 with TRBJ1-1; D possibly corresponds to TRBD1 (6 bases). The CDR3 loop spans 15 amino acids. Trimming took 7 bases from V and 5 from J, leaving 20 bases between them. Germline V gene data show CDR1 as MNHEY and CDR2 as SVGAGI. The CDR3 coding sequence is TGTGCCAGCATACCACCACAGGGCGGCTTTACTGAAGCTTTCTTT. It is translated as CASIPPQGGFTEAFF.

This sequence joins TRBV11-2 and TRBJ2-2, with 7 bases aligning to TRBD2. Germline loops: CDR1 SGHAT, CDR2 FQNNGV. The junction had 9 bases not matched to a gene; V was cut back by 5 bases and J by 3 bases. This CDR3 is built from 16 residues. The CDR3 loop reads CASSPRLAEYTGELFF. CDR3 nucleotides: TGTGCCAGCAGCCCGCGGCTAGCGGAGTACACCGGGGAGCTGTTTTTT.

This clone has just one count. This sequence joins TRBV28 and TRBJ2-6, with TRBD1 identical over 7 bases. The CDR3 spans 16 residues. The germline gives CDR1 MDHEN, CDR2 SYDVKM. Trimming took 4 bases from V and 2 from J; bases not matched to a gene: 5. The DNA of the CDR3 is TGTGCCAGCAGTTCTTACACAGGGGCTGGGGCCAACGTCCTGACTTTC. Its translation is CASSSYTGAGANVLTF.

This chain uses TRBV19 with TRBJ1-1; 7 bases match TRBD1. The CDR3 is made up of 17 amino acids. The germline V gene has CDR1 LNHDA and CDR2 SQIVND (reference sequence). V trimming: 5 bases; J trimming: 1 base; junction bases outside the gene matches: 13. The CDR3 sequence is CASSPRTGSWGNTEAFF. The CDR3 DNA reads as TGTGCCAGTAGTCCTCGGACAGGTTCTTGGGGGAACACTGAAGCTTTCTTT.

This sequence joins TRBV5-4 and TRBJ2-7; perhaps TRBD2 as D (6 bases). Germline V CDR1 and CDR2: SGHNT, YYREEE (reference sequence). This CDR3 region has 15 residues. V gave up 0 bases and J gave up 5 bases, with 15 bases separating them. The CDR3 DNA is TGTGCCAGCAGCTTGGACTTGACGGGAGCCCACGAGCAGTACTTC. Translated: CASSLDLTGAHEQYF.

The rearrangement links TRBV12-5 to TRBJ1-1; possible D gene TRBD1, 6 bases. Germline V gives CDR1 LGHNT, CDR2 FRNRAP. The CDR3 is 14 residues long. V dropped 3 bases and J dropped 5 bases, with 13 bases sitting between them. CDR3 region: CASGLTGPRTEAFF. For the CDR3, the DNA is TGTGCTAGTGGTTTAACAGGGCCCAGGACTGAAGCTTTCTTT.